Shown below are 16 T cell receptor beta chains from a single sample sequenced in a study of CD8 T cells in Susac syndrome. Random hexamers were used to reverse transcribe the RNA input (roughly 0.5 to 1 ug). TCRdb analysed the immunoSEQ multiplex PCR reads with MiXCR anew, one entry per CDR3 protein. Altogether 50,000 or so distinct CDR3 sequences are present, 90% to 95% being singletons, with the ten largest covering 0.4% to 0.5%. The specimen sequenced was CD8+ T cells from PBMCs. Receptor source: a human donor in good health.

The CDR3: CASSSLSEREAFF. The CDR3 coding sequence is TGTGCCAGCAGCTCCCTCTCCGAGAGAGAAGCTTTCTTT. The V call is TRBV7-9, the J call TRBJ1-1, with no clear D. This CDR3 spans 13 amino acids. The germline V gene has CDR1 SEHNR and CDR2 FQNEAQ (reference sequence). Trimming stripped 4 bases from V and 8 bases from J, with 14 bases between.

The V gene is TRBV27, the J gene TRBJ2-7, with 9 bases that match TRBD2. Per the germline V gene, CDR1 is MNHEY and CDR2 is SMNVEV (reference sequence). The CDR3 extends over 14 amino acids. The J segment lost 5 bases and the V segment lost 6 bases, leaving 8 bases of the junction unmatched. In DNA, the CDR3 is TGTGCCAGCAGATTGGGACTAGCAGCCCACGAGCAGTACTTC. Amino acids: CASRLGLAAHEQYF.

V is TRBV13 and J is TRBJ2-3; D possibly corresponds to TRBD2 (5 bases). Germline-derived CDR1 and CDR2 are PRHDT and FYEKMQ (reference sequence). This CDR3 spans 17 amino acids. The V gene lost 1 base and the J gene lost 0 bases, with 14 bases spanning the gap. In DNA, the CDR3 is TGTGCCAGCAGCTTAGAAAATAGCGCGCCTAGCACAGATACGCAGTATTTT. Protein: CASSLENSAPSTDTQYF.

The rearrangement joins TRBV13 to TRBJ2-1, with D perhaps matching TRBD2 (6 bases). The germline gives CDR1 PRHDT, CDR2 FYEKMQ (reference sequence). The CDR3 spans 16 residues. With 5 bases removed from V and 6 bases from J, the gap between germline ends came to 20 bases. The CDR3 nucleotides are TGTGCCAGCAGCCAATCGGGGGAAAGCTTACTCAATGAGCAGTTCTTC. It is translated as CASSQSGESLLNEQFF.

The chain recombines TRBV12-5 with TRBJ2-7; no clear D. CDR3 length equals 11 residues. The V end was cut by 0 bases, the J end by 5 bases, with 2 bases between. Germline assignment: CDR1 LGHNT and CDR2 FRNRAP. The CDR3 protein is CASGLVHEQYF. DNA for the CDR3: TGTGCTAGTGGTTTGGTACACGAGCAGTACTTC.

V usage is TRBV13 and J usage is TRBJ2-7; no reliable D call. Germline-derived CDR1 and CDR2 are PRHDT and FYEKMQ (reference sequence). V lost 4 bases and J 0 bases, leaving 13 bases between the germline ends. This CDR3 has 15 amino acids. The CDR3 reads CASSSFVDSSYEQYF. In nucleotides, the CDR3 is TGTGCCAGCAGCTCCTTCGTGGATAGCTCCTACGAGCAGTACTTC.

CDR3 region: CASGPRAYEQYF. The CDR3 DNA is TGTGCCAGCGGCCCCCGCGCCTACGAGCAGTACTTC. The V gene is TRBV12-3 or TRBV12-4, the J gene TRBJ2-7, with D uncertain. With 8 bases removed from V and 2 bases from J, the gap between germline ends came to 10 bases. The CDR3 spans 12 residues.

The rearrangement links TRBV30 to TRBJ1-1; D ambiguous. The CDR3 totals 13 residues. With 1 base removed from V and 0 bases from J, the gap between germline ends came to 6 bases. Germline CDR1 GTSNPN, CDR2 SVGIG (reference sequence). CDR3 amino acids: CAWSDPVNTEAFF. The CDR3 coding sequence is TGTGCCTGGAGTGACCCCGTGAACACTGAAGCTTTCTTT.

J is TRBJ1-6 and V is TRBV27; the D gene is possibly TRBD1 (6 bases). V was pared by 5 bases and J by 9 bases, with 20 bases between. CDR3 length: 16 amino acids. Germline V gene data show CDR1 as MNHEY and CDR2 as SMNVEV (reference sequence). In nucleotides, the CDR3 is TGTGCCAGCAGTCCACTACAGGGAGGAGACGGTTCACCCCTCCACTTT. As protein: CASSPLQGGDGSPLHF.

CDR3 protein: CASSDGTGGLAAQETQYF. As DNA, the CDR3 is TGTGCCAGCAGCGATGGGACAGGTGGACTAGCTGCACAAGAGACCCAGTACTTC. The chain couples TRBV7-9 to TRBJ2-5, with D perhaps matching TRBD1 or TRBD2 (8 bases each). The germline V gene encodes CDR1 SEHNR and CDR2 FQNEAQ (reference sequence). The CDR3 has 18 residues. The V end lost 5 bases, the J end lost 2 bases, and 24 bases lay between the germline ends.

The chain uses TRBV7-9 and TRBJ2-4; D is possibly TRBD1 (8 bases). CDR1 SEHNR and CDR2 FQNEAQ come from the germline V gene (reference sequence). This CDR3 has 17 residues. Trimming stripped 0 bases from V and 6 bases from J, with 18 bases between. The CDR3 region is CASSLAIGQGGGNIQYF. In nucleotides, the CDR3 is TGTGCCAGCAGCTTAGCGATTGGACAGGGAGGGGGAAACATTCAGTACTTC.

The chain joins TRBV27 to TRBJ2-7, with TRBD1 as a possible D gene (5 bases). CDR3 length equals 14 residues. Germline CDR1 MNHEY, CDR2 SMNVEV (reference sequence). V shed 5 bases and J shed 1 base, with 12 bases lying between them. The CDR3 coding sequence is TGTGCCAGCAGTCCCCGACAGACTTCCTACGAGCAGTACTTC. Translated: CASSPRQTSYEQYF.

The V and J genes are TRBV29-1 and TRBJ2-3, with 14 positions matching TRBD2. CDR1 and CDR2 (germline): SQVTM, ANQGSEA. V lost 4 bases and J lost 4; bases outside the gene matches: 22. CDR3 length equals 21 residues. The CDR3 sequence is CSVVGLAGAAYQHNWADTQYF. The CDR3 DNA reads as TGCAGCGTTGTGGGACTAGCGGGAGCCGCATACCAACATAATTGGGCAGATACGCAGTATTTT.

The V gene is TRBV29-1, the J gene TRBJ1-2, with D perhaps matching TRBD1 (6 bases). V lost 4 bases to trimming and J lost 4 bases, with 16 bases between them. CDR3 size: 14 residues. Germline CDR1 reads SQVTM; CDR2 reads ANQGSEA. CDR3 DNA: TGCAGCGTTGGGCCAGGGGATGACGGCTATGGCTACACCTTC. Protein: CSVGPGDDGYGYTF. Drawing the rest from reference TRBV29-1 and TRBJ1-2, the complete variable domain is SAVISQKPSRDICQRGTSLTIQCQVDSQVTMMFWYRQQPGQSLTLIATANQGSEATYESGFVIDKFPISRPNLTFSTLTVSNMSPEDSSIYLCSVGPGDDGYGYTFGSGTRLTVV.

The rearrangement uses TRBV4-1 and TRBJ1-1; D perhaps matches TRBD1 (5 bases). V was cut by 5 bases and J by 6 bases, with 19 bases left in between. Per germline, CDR1 MGHRA and CDR2 YSYEKL. The CDR3 extends over 15 amino acids. The CDR3 nucleotides read TGCGCCAGCAGCTCGCCCCCCGGGGGGGGACCTGAAGCTTTCTTT. This encodes CASSSPPGGGPEAFF.

The V and J genes are TRBV27 and TRBJ2-2; D is undetermined. Deletions cut 6 bases from V and 4 bases from J, with 15 bases between. The CDR3 runs to 15 residues. CDR1 is MNHEY, CDR2 SMNVEV, per germline (reference sequence). This CDR3 is CASSLPASGTGELFF. In DNA, the CDR3 is TGTGCCAGCAGCCTTCCGGCCTCGGGCACCGGGGAGCTGTTTTTT.